The sequence of this T cell receptor beta chain was determined in a study of T cells in women clearing cervical HPV infection. About the study: No precancer developed; the control's incident HPV16 infection cleared within 12 months.

The protocol was immunoSEQ multiplex PCR, while the TCRdb copy is restricted to in-frame clones and leaves out a portion. The ten most abundant clones cover less than 8.5% of a sample with some 30,000 clones. All participants had a single incident cervical HPV16 infection, and prevalent HPV16 infections were excluded. The sequence was collected from a woman aged 18 to 69 with a cervical HPV16 infection that either progressed to CIN3+ or cleared (not recorded which). The specimen was blood buffy coat.

The part of the CDR3 DNA that was read is TGTGCCTATTCCCCCGGGACAGGGGTTGACCAGCCG. This sequence encodes CAYSPGTGVDQP. The CDR3 reads in full as CAYSPGTGVDQPQYF. V usage is TRBV30 and J usage is TRBJ2-3, with 10 bases aligning to TRBD1. The read stops 3 residues short of the end of the CDR3; the missing end is completed from the germline J gene. CDR3 size: 15 residues. Per germline, CDR1 GTSNPN and CDR2 SVGIG (reference sequence).